These 23 T cell receptor beta chains were all obtained from the same sample, sequenced in a study of regulatory T cells in long-lasting Graves disease. Time point here: newly diagnosed GD, antithyroid drugs for less than 3 months. PBMCs provided the RNA from which the TCR library was made. According to the study, TCR beta libraries were built with iRepertoire HTBI primers and CDR3-region Arm-PCR. One entry per CDR3 protein results from TCRdb running MiXCR on the multiplex PCR reads. Here the sample spans more than 300,000 distinct CDR3 sequences, about 14% being singletons. The material was peripheral blood mononuclear cells (PBMCs), obtained at new diagnosis, from a patient treated with antithyroid drugs. The origin of the receptors is a female donor with Graves disease.

This clonotype was counted many times. V usage is TRBV6-2 or TRBV6-3 and J usage is TRBJ1-5; tentative D call: TRBD1 (6 bases). The germline V gene encodes CDR1 MNHEY and CDR2 SVGEGT. The V end lost 4 bases, the J end lost 2 bases, and 12 bases lay between the germline ends. The CDR3 loop spans 15 amino acids. CDR3 amino acids: CASSLTGWGNQPQHF. The CDR3 DNA reads TGTGCCAGCAGTTTAACAGGGTGGGGCAATCAGCCCCAGCATTTT.

This clonotype was seen repeatedly, ten times or more. The chain joins TRBV9 to TRBJ1-2, with 10 nucleotides matching TRBD1. The ends lost 0 bases at V and 2 bases at J; junction bases unmatched: 16. The CDR3 runs 20 residues. The germline V gene has CDR1 SGDLS and CDR2 YYNGEE. CDR3 DNA: TGTGCCAGCAGCGTAGATGACTCTCCGGGACAGGGGCCTTCGAACTATGGCTACACCTTC. Amino acids: CASSVDDSPGQGPSNYGYTF. The whole variable domain, filled in from reference TRBV9 and TRBJ1-2, reads DSGVTQTPKHLITATGQRVTLRCSPRSGDLSVYWYQQSLDQGLQFLIQYYNGEERAKGNILERFSAQQFPDLHSELNLSSLELGDSALYFCASSVDDSPGQGPSNYGYTFGSGTRLTVV.

This clonotype has at least ten counts. The chain couples TRBV28 to TRBJ1-1, with D uncertain. Germline CDR1 and CDR2: MDHEN and SYDVKM. Trimming stripped 3 bases from V and 7 bases from J, with 6 bases between. CDR3 length equals 11 residues. CDR3 residues: CASSFRYEAFF. The CDR3 nucleotides read TGTGCCAGCAGTTTCAGGTATGAAGCTTTCTTT.

This clonotype was observed a few times. This chain links TRBV20-1 with TRBJ1-5, with 9 bases matching TRBD1. Germline loops: CDR1 DFQATT, CDR2 SNEGSKA (reference sequence). The CDR3 is made up of 15 amino acids. V dropped 5 bases and J dropped 7; count of bases not matched to a gene: 12. CDR3 nucleotide sequence: TGCAGTGCTCCCAGTCGGGACAGGGCAGGGCAGCCCCAGCATTTT. Translating gives CSAPSRDRAGQPQHF.

This clonotype was seen at least ten times. The chain links TRBV27 to TRBJ2-2; 7 nucleotides agree with TRBD2. Germline assignment: CDR1 MNHEY and CDR2 SMNVEV (reference sequence). V shed 8 bases, J shed 3 bases, and the junction held 6 bases outside the gene matches. CDR3 size: 14 residues. The CDR3 sequence is CASGREGYTGELFF. In DNA, the CDR3 is TGTGCCAGCGGTAGGGAGGGGTACACCGGGGAGCTGTTTTTT.

The CDR3 nucleotides are TGTGCCAGCAGCCAGCCGGAACGGGATGAGCAGTTCTTC. Amino acid sequence: CASSQPERDEQFF. This sequence joins TRBV11-2 and TRBJ2-1; no firm D call. Looked up from germline, CDR1 is SGHAT and CDR2 is FQNNGV. The CDR3 has 13 residues. V was cut by 5 bases and J by 8 bases, with 13 bases left in between.

There are many counts of this clonotype. The J gene is TRBJ1-1, the V gene TRBV6-1, with D unresolved. V was trimmed by 6 bases and J by 6 bases, leaving 14 bases between them. CDR1 and CDR2 from the germline V gene are MNHNS and SASEGT. The length of the CDR3 is 13 residues. CDR3 protein: CASRKTMAPEAFF. The CDR3 region has the DNA TGTGCCAGCAGGAAGACAATGGCCCCTGAAGCTTTCTTT.

Only one count was recorded for this clonotype. The CDR3 reads CASSSTGRAYNEQFF. The CDR3 DNA sequence: TGTGCCAGCAGCTCAACCGGGAGGGCCTACAATGAGCAGTTCTTC. The rearrangement uses TRBV7-2 and TRBJ2-1; 8 bases fit TRBD2. V was clipped by 4 bases and J by 2 bases; unmatched bases: 4. Germline V gene sequence: CDR1 SGHTA, CDR2 FQGNSA. The CDR3 length is 15 residues.

This clonotype was seen many times. V gene TRBV5-1 combines with J gene TRBJ1-2; 10 positions match TRBD1. The V gene end was trimmed by 7 bases and the J gene end by 8 bases; junction bases not matched to a gene: 11. From germline, CDR1 is SGHRS and CDR2 YFSETQ. There are 14 residues in the CDR3. The CDR3 is CASQSGTGDFGYTF. Here the CDR3 DNA reads TGCGCCAGCCAGTCCGGGACAGGGGATTTCGGCTACACCTTC.

On this clonotype itself: It may be a read error: a sequence one base away is much more abundant. The gene calls are TRBV12-5 and TRBJ1-2; 9 nucleotides align to TRBD1. Germline-derived CDR1 and CDR2 are LGHNT and FRNRAP. The CDR3 runs 15 residues. V was pared by 5 bases and J by 5 bases, with 9 bases of the junction left unmatched. In DNA form, the CDR3 reads TGTGCTAGTGGTCTGCCTGGGACAGGGCTTTATGGCTACACCTTC. It is translated as CASGLPGTGLYGYTF.

The rearrangement uses TRBV27 and TRBJ2-2; the match to TRBD1 covers 9 bases. This CDR3 contains 16 residues. From germline, CDR1 is MNHEY and CDR2 SMNVEV (reference sequence). The J segment lost 6 bases and the V segment lost 7 bases, leaving 12 bases of the junction unmatched. The CDR3 region is CASKPGTGRGPGELFF. The CDR3 DNA reads TGTGCCAGCAAACCCGGGACAGGGAGGGGCCCCGGGGAGCTGTTTTTT.

This clonotype was seen repeatedly, ten times or more. The V call is TRBV9, the J call TRBJ2-1; 9 nucleotides line up with TRBD2. The CDR3 has 17 amino acids. Trimming at V came to 0 bases and at J to 10 bases, leaving 14 bases not matched to a gene. In germline, CDR1 is SGDLS, CDR2 YYNGEE. The CDR3 nucleotides read TGTGCCAGCAGCGTAGTCGGGGTAGCGGGGGCCGTCGAAGAGCAGTTCTTC. Its protein product is CASSVVGVAGAVEEQFF.

This clonotype was detected ten times or more. This rearrangement joins TRBV29-1 to TRBJ1-1; tentative D call: TRBD1 (6 bases). The CDR3 sequence is 16 residues long. The germline V gene has CDR1 SQVTM and CDR2 ANQGSEA. The germline V and J ends were trimmed by 3 bases and 11 bases, with 28 bases remaining between them. CDR3 in amino acids: CSVEVPEGHLISMAFF. CDR3 nucleotide sequence: TGCAGCGTTGAGGTCCCAGAGGGACATTTGATTAGTATGGCTTTCTTT.

This clonotype was detected ten times or more. The chain combines TRBV20-1 with TRBJ1-1; the D gene is possibly TRBD1 (6 bases). The CDR3 length is 8 residues. Between the trimmed V and J ends, which lost 6 bases and 10 bases, there was a span of 6 bases. Germline V gene sequence: CDR1 DFQATT, CDR2 SNEGSKA (reference sequence). DNA for the CDR3: TGCAGTGCGGGGGCAGCTTTCTTT. Translated: CSAGAAFF.

This clonotype was detected many times. The chain links TRBV29-1 to TRBJ1-4, with no clear D. CDR1 is SQVTM, CDR2 ANQGSEA, per germline. Trimming shortened V by 5 bases and J by 8 bases, and 12 bases separated the two germline ends. This CDR3 has 12 amino acids. CDR3 residues: CSVRTPDEKLFF. The CDR3 DNA reads TGCAGCGTTCGGACGCCGGACGAAAAACTGTTTTTT.

This clonotype was picked up many times. V usage is TRBV4-1 and J usage is TRBJ2-1; TRBD2 agrees at 8 bases. The CDR3 runs 15 residues. The J segment lost 9 bases and the V segment lost 0 bases, leaving 7 bases of the junction unmatched. The germline V gene encodes CDR1 MGHRA and CDR2 YSYEKL. CDR3 residues: CASSQDPGGAAEQFF. In DNA, the CDR3 is TGCGCCAGCAGCCAAGATCCGGGGGGGGCTGCTGAGCAGTTCTTC.

In the case of this clonotype: It differs at one base from a far larger clone, so likely a read error. The V gene is TRBV2, the J gene TRBJ2-5; D perhaps matches TRBD2 (5 bases). V was pared by 3 bases and J by 11 bases, with 22 bases between. This CDR3 has 15 amino acids. Germline loops: CDR1 SNHLY, CDR2 FYNNEI. DNA for the CDR3: TGTGCCAGCAGTGAGCGATCCGGGGTCGGCAATGAGCAGTACTTC. Protein sequence: CASSERSGVGNEQYF. The full variable domain, its missing parts supplied by reference TRBV2 and TRBJ2-5, is EPEVTQTPSHQVTQMGQEVILRCVPISNHLYFYWYRQILGQKVEFLVSFYNNEISEKSEIFDDQFSVERPDGSNFTLKIRSTKLEDSAMYFCASSERSGVGNEQYFGPGTRLLVL.

This clonotype appeared many times. The chain combines TRBV6-2 or TRBV6-3 with TRBJ2-2; 7 bases align to TRBD1. Trimming at V came to 7 bases and at J to 1 base, leaving 6 bases not matched to a gene. This CDR3 is built from 15 residues. CDR1 and CDR2 (germline): MNHEY, SVGEGT. The CDR3 sequence is CASIIRTGNTGELFF. CDR3 DNA sequence: TGTGCCAGCATCATCCGGACAGGGAACACCGGGGAGCTGTTTTTT.

This clonotype was observed many times. V gene TRBV4-3 combines with J gene TRBJ1-2, with 7 positions matching TRBD1. The ends lost 4 bases at V and 4 bases at J; junction bases unmatched: 6. CDR1 and CDR2 (germline): LGHNA, YSLEER. This CDR3 spans 14 amino acids. Here the CDR3 reads CASSLFRTGYGYTF. For the CDR3, the DNA is TGCGCCAGCAGCCTATTTAGGACAGGCTATGGCTACACCTTC.

This clonotype has a handful of counts. Relative to the germline gene, one junction end is altered; a read error may explain this. The chain combines TRBV13 with TRBJ1-1; D perhaps matches TRBD1 (5 bases). This CDR3 contains 15 residues. Looked up from germline, CDR1 is PRHDT and CDR2 is FYEKMQ (reference sequence). The CDR3 here is CASSIRPSGGTEASF. The CDR3 DNA sequence: TGTGCCAGCAGCATTAGACCATCCGGGGGGACTGAAGCTTCCTTT.

This clonotype was counted ten times or more. This chain joins TRBV24-1 and TRBJ2-3; D may be TRBD1 (6 bases). CDR1 KGHDR and CDR2 SFDVKD come from the germline V gene. V lost 4 bases, J lost 4 bases, and 11 bases lay in between. This CDR3 comprises 14 residues. CDR3 region: CATSDYRAADTQYF. The CDR3, as DNA: TGTGCCACCAGTGACTACAGGGCGGCAGATACGCAGTATTTT.

This clonotype was counted ten times or more. J is TRBJ1-1 and V is TRBV29-1; D unclear. The CDR3 contains 13 residues. Germline V gene sequence: CDR1 SQVTM, CDR2 ANQGSEA. V lost 4 bases, J lost 0 bases, and 9 bases lay in between. The DNA for the CDR3 is TGCAGCGTTGTTAGGCTTTTGAACACTGAAGCTTTCTTT. As protein: CSVVRLLNTEAFF. The complete variable domain, with remaining parts taken from reference TRBV29-1 and TRBJ1-1, reads SAVISQKPSRDICQRGTSLTIQCQVDSQVTMMFWYRQQPGQSLTLIATANQGSEATYESGFVIDKFPISRPNLTFSTLTVSNMSPEDSSIYLCSVVRLLNTEAFFGQGTRLTVV.

The chain carries TRBV20-1 and TRBJ2-7; D gene ambiguous. There are 13 residues in the CDR3. Germline loops: CDR1 DFQATT, CDR2 SNEGSKA (reference sequence). V was shortened by 3 bases and J by 2 bases, with 11 bases between the two germline ends. The CDR3 sequence: CSASSSVTYEQYF. The CDR3, as DNA: TGCAGTGCTAGCTCCAGCGTGACCTACGAGCAGTACTTC.